This T cell receptor beta chain was captured in a study of T cell responses to AZD1222 COVID-19 vaccine. Clones were read by immunoSEQ multiplex PCR, and TCRdb kept only the in-frame ones, dropping some. The table records 83,000 or so clones, roughly 88% of them present only once. Germline trimming cut 3 bases from V and 4 bases from J; bases unmatched to any gene: 6. The CDR3 covers 15 residues. The germline V gene has CDR1 SGHAT and CDR2 FQNNGV. The source is an adult in good health. V gene TRBV11-2 combines with J gene TRBJ2-7, with TRBD1 matching over 10 bases. Sequencing used peripheral blood, obtained on day 0 of AZD1222 vaccination. Written as DNA, the CDR3 is TGTGCCAGCAGCTTCGGACAGGGGGTTCGATACGAGCAGTACTTC. It yields the protein CASSFGQGVRYEQYF.